This T cell receptor (beta chain) was observed in a study of CD4 T cells in relation to SARS-CoV-2 and coronaviruses. Unexposed donor CD4+ T cells date from about 2010-2019, before the COVID-19 pandemic. The germline V and J ends were trimmed by 7 bases and 7 bases, with 7 bases remaining between them. Germline CDR1 reads LGHDT; CDR2 reads YNNKEL (reference sequence). The CDR3 covers 11 residues. TCRdb's table, derived via immunoSEQ multiplex PCR, lists solely in-frame clones and lacks some. Of approximately 64,000 clones detected, about 94% appear once; the ten largest clones hold 0.14%. Sequencing used naive CD4+ T cells from PBMCs. Subset: naive CD4+ T cells isolated by negative enrichment. The rearrangement joins TRBV3-1 (or the pseudogene TRBV3-2) to TRBJ2-2; D gene unclear. The TCR sequence derives from a human donor in good health. The CDR3 region has the DNA TGTGCCAGCACGGCGGACGGGGAGCTGTTTTTT. Translating gives CASTADGELFF.